This TCR beta chain was obtained from a study of cytomegalovirus exposure and HLA in healthy donors. Amplification used 60 Vbeta primers and 13 Jbeta primers. Produced via immunoSEQ multiplex PCR; TCRdb's table is partial and in-frame only. Among about 130,000 clones listed, roughly 79% were seen once. V was pared by 4 bases and J by 7 bases, with 3 bases of the junction left unmatched. From germline, CDR1 is MNHEY and CDR2 SMNVEV (reference sequence). This CDR3 is 12 amino acids long. This clone was detected a few times. Sequencing input: PBMCs. The receptor was isolated from a woman aged 50 to 60 in good health and CMV-seronegative. The rearrangement links TRBV27 to TRBJ1-1; 7 bases are shared with TRBD1. CDR3 region: CASSSRQGEAFF. CDR3 nucleotide sequence: TGTGCCAGCAGTTCCAGACAGGGTGAAGCTTTCTTT.